The entry below describes one T cell receptor beta chain. Its cognate antigen is unknown. These data come from a study of T cell responses to AZD1222 COVID-19 vaccine. Study observations and caveats: Reports say nearly half of spike-specific TCRs go after unmutated variant regions. The repertoires were collected only after the peak T cell response.

The CDR3 contains 13 residues. Per germline, CDR1 MNHEY and CDR2 SMNVEV (reference sequence). The V segment lost 3 bases and the J segment 7 bases; nucleotides outside the gene matches: 2. Researchers grouped second doses given at about 4 or about 12 weeks into one pool. Sequenced by immunoSEQ multiplex PCR; TCRdb stores in-frame clones only, minus some. Of approximately 200,000 clones listed, approximately 93% are singletons. The sequencing used peripheral blood, collected 28 days after the second AZD1222 dose. This rearrangement joins TRBV27 to TRBJ1-5; 8 nucleotides align to TRBD1. The TCR sequence derives from an adult who received the AZD1222 COVID-19 vaccine. CDR3 nucleotides: TGTGCCAGCAGTTTGACAGGGGACCAGCCCCAGCATTTT. This sequence encodes CASSLTGDQPQHF.